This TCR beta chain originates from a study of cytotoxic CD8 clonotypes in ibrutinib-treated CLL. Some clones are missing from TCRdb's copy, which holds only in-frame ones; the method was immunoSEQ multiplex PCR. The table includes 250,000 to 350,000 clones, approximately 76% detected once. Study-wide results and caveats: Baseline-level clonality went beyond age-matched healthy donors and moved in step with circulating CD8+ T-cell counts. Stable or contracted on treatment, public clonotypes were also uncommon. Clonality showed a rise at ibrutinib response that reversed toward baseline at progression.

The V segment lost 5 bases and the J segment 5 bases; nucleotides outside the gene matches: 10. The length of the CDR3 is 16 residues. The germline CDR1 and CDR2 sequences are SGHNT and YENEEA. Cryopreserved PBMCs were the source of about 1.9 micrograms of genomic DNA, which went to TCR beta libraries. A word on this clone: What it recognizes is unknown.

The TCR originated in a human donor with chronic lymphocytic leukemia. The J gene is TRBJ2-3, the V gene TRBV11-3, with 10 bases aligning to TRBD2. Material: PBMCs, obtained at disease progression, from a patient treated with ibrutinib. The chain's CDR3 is CASSHLLAGVVDTQYF. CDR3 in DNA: TGTGCCAGCAGCCATCTCCTAGCGGGGGTTGTAGATACGCAGTATTTT.